The sequence of this TCR beta chain was determined in a study of memory B cells and T cells in multiple sclerosis (dated by TCRdb to the late 2010s). A note on the overall study: TCR beta repertoires of autoproliferating peripheral T cells were compared with the TCR beta repertoires of brain lesion-infiltrating T cells in multiple sclerosis patients. Two multiple sclerosis patients, for whom either brain lesions at autopsy or brain-infiltrating cells from biopsy were available, were included in TCR sequencing. The full study reports these points: Because clone-set sizes differed between compartments, counts of shared clonotypes were influenced and normalization was required.

V and J are truncated by 8 bases and 11 bases respectively, leaving an intervening sequence of 22 bases. The CDR3 runs 14 residues from the cysteine to the phenylalanine. The DNA shown is the 42-base CDR3, in frame from base 1. CDR1 and CDR2 are read off the germline V gene (reference sequence) as LNHNV and YYDKDF. TCRbeta CDR3 regions were amplified from extracted genomic DNA using the immunoSEQ Platform. Multiplex PCR, high-throughput sequencing and a vendor bioinformatics pipeline were combined in the immunoSEQ assay. The study's processing was this. After discarding non-productive sequences and any CDR3s under 4 amino acids in length, clonotype frequencies were recalculated for each sample. In immunoSEQ Analyzer 2.0, shared clonotypes were identified as identical CDR3 amino acid, V gene and J gene sequences. To normalize repertoire overlap, the number of shared clonotypes was divided by the product of the two clone-set sizes and multiplied by 1000 to give arbitrary units. The table was pulled from immuneACCESS by TCRdb, which kept in-frame rearrangements only. Such tables lose some clones; where checked, under half of the loss comes from unresolved V genes, and the rest has no known cause. V and J calls and clone size are as listed in that table; D and trimming were resolved from the DNA. The sample profile shows some 49,000 clones; over 75% of them were found once. The top ten constitute around 1.1% of the sample.

In the case of this clone: No antigen is known for it. Per-nucleotide qualities are absent, and no much larger clonotype sits a single base away.

Autoproliferating (CFSEdim) and non-proliferating (CFSEhi) T cell fractions were sequenced separately after stimulus-free culture of CFSE-labeled PBMCs. A total of some 50 million CFSE-labeled PBMCs were cultured for 7 days without stimulus, and replicate wells were then pooled. PBMCs were labeled with approximately 0.55 uM CFSE and cultured without exogenous stimuli in serum-free AIM-V medium. PBMCs were isolated by Ficoll density gradient centrifugation and were cryopreserved before use. Live 7-AAD-negative cells were sorted on a FACSAria III, washed with PBS, and frozen at -80 degrees C as dry pellets.

Sequenced: PBMCs from blood kept in culture. The receptor's source is a human donor with multiple sclerosis. The chain is assembled from TRBV15 and TRBJ1-5, with a weak D call of TRBD1 (5 bases match). The nucleotides are TGTGCCACCCGTGGAACAGGCGAAAGAGTTTCCCAGCATTTT. This translates into CATRGTGERVSQHF.